The source of this TCR beta chain is a study of T cell responses to AZD1222 COVID-19 vaccine. Study information: Pooled in the analysis were second doses at about 4 or about 12 weeks.

The CDR3 sequence is 15 residues long. CDR1 and CDR2 from the germline V gene are SNHLY and FYNNEI. Trimming shortened V by 7 bases and J by 6 bases, and 19 bases separated the two germline ends. Study-wide results and limits: Across spike, vaccine-associated CD4 TCRs were found, dominant at 160-218 and 743-854. Clonal diversity was possibly underestimated, and white British individuals and females predominated among donors. AZD1222 recipients seropositive at baseline numbered only six or seven.

As regards this clone: Its antigen is unidentified.

Some clones are missing from TCRdb's copy, which holds only in-frame ones; the method was immunoSEQ multiplex PCR. Among 240,000 or so clones listed, 85% to 95% were seen once. This chain joins TRBV2 and TRBJ1-5, with D maybe TRBD1 (6 bases). This TCR came from an adult in good health. Sequenced material: peripheral blood, taken on day 0 of AZD1222 vaccination. In DNA form, the CDR3 reads TGTGCCAGCACCCAGCAACAGGGTCGGGGTCAGCCCCAGCATTTT. This gives the protein CASTQQQGRGQPQHF. Filled out from reference TRBV2 and TRBJ1-5, the complete variable domain reads EPEVTQTPSHQVTQMGQEVILRCVPISNHLYFYWYRQILGQKVEFLVSFYNNEISEKSEIFDDQFSVERPDGSNFTLKIRSTKLEDSAMYFCASTQQQGRGQPQHFGDGTRLSIL.